This section outlines one T cell receptor (beta chain) sequence together with its context. Antigen: not known. CDR1 and CDR2 from the germline V gene are LNHDA and SQIVND (reference sequence). The V gene end was trimmed by 4 bases and the J gene end by 8 bases; junction bases not matched to a gene: 4. The CDR3 consists of 13 residues. The data were taken from a study of T cell responses to AZD1222 COVID-19 vaccine. General study findings and limits: Only a handful of AZD1222 recipients tested seropositive at baseline. The repertoires were collected only after the peak T cell response. The donor group comprised mostly white British people and more females; the analysis possibly underestimated clonal diversity.

TCRdb's copy holds only in-frame clones and misses some; the assay was immunoSEQ multiplex PCR. The sample lists 140,000 to 150,000 clones, roughly 93% seen once, with more than 1.5% in the top ten. The rearrangement uses TRBV19 and TRBJ1-2, with 10 positions matching TRBD1. The receptor was isolated from an adult who received the AZD1222 COVID-19 vaccine. Sample: peripheral blood, taken 28 days after the second AZD1222 dose. In DNA form, the CDR3 reads TGTGCCAGTAGTACCCGGGACAGGGGAGGCTACACCTTC. Residues: CASSTRDRGGYTF.